This TCR beta chain was sequenced during a study of shared clonotypes between healthy human individuals. The protocol was immunoSEQ multiplex PCR, while the TCRdb copy is restricted to in-frame clones and leaves out a portion. The data show about half a million clones, about 74% seen once. This CDR3 has 14 residues. From germline, CDR1 is SGHTA and CDR2 FQGNSA. Trimming took 1 base from V and 5 from J, leaving 11 bases between them. The rearrangement uses TRBV7-2 and TRBJ2-5, with D possibly being TRBD2 (6 bases). Material: PBMCs. This clonotype was obtained from a woman between 40 and 55 years old in good health. Some clones in this sample may be carry-over from other donors' samples. For the CDR3, the DNA is TGTGCCAGCAGCTTAGGGCGGGGATACGAGACCCAGTACTTC. Its translation is CASSLGRGYETQYF.